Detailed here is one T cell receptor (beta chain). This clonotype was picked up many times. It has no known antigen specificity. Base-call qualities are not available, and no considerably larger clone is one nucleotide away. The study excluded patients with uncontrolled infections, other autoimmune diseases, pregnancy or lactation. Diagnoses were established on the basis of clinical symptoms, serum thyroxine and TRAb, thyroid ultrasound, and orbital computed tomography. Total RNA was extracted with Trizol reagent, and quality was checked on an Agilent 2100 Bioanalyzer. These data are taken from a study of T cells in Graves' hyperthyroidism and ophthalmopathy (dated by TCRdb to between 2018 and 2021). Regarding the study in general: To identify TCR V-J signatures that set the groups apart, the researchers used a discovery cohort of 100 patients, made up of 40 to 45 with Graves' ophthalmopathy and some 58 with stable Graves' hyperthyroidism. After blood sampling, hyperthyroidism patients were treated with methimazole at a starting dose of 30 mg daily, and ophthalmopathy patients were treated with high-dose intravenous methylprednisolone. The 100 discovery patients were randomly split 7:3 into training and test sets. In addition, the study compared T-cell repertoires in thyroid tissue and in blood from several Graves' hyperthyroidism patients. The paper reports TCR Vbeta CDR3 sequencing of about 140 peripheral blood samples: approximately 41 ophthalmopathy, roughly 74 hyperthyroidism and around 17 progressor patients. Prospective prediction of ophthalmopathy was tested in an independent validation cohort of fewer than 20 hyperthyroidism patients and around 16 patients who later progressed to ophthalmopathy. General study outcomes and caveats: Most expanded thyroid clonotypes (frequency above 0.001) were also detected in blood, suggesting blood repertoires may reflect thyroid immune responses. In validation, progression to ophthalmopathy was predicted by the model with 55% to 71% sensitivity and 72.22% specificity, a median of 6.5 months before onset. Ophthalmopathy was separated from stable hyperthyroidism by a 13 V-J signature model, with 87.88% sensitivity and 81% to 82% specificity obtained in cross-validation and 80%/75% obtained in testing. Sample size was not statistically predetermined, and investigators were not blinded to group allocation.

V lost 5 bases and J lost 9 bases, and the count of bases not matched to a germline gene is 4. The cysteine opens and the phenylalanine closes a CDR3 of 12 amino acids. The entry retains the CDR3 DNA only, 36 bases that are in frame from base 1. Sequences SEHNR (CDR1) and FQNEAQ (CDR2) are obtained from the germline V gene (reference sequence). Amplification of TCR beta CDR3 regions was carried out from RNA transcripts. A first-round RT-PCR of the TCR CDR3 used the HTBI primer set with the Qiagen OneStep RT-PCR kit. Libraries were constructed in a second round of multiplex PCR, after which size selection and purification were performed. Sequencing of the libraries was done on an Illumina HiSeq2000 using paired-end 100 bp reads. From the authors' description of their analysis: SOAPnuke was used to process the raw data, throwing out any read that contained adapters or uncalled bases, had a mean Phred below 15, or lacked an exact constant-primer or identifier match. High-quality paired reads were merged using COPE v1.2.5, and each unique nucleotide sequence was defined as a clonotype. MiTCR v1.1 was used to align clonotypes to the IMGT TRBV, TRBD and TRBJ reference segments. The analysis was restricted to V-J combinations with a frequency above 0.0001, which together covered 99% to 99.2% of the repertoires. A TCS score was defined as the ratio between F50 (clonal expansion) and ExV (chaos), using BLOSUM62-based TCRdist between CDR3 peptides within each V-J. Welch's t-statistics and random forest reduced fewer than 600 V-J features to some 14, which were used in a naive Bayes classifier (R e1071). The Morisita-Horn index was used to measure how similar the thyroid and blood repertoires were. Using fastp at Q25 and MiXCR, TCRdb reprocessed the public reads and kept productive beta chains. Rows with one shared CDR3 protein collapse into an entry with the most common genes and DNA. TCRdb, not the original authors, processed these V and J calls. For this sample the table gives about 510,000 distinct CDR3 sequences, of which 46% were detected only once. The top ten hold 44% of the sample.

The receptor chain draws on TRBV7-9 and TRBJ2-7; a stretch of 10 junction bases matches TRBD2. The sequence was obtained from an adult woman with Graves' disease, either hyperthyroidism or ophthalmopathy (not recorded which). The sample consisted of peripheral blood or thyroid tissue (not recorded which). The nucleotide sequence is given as TGTGCCAGCAGCCCTAGCGGGAGCGGGCAGTACTTC. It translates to CASSPSGSGQYF.